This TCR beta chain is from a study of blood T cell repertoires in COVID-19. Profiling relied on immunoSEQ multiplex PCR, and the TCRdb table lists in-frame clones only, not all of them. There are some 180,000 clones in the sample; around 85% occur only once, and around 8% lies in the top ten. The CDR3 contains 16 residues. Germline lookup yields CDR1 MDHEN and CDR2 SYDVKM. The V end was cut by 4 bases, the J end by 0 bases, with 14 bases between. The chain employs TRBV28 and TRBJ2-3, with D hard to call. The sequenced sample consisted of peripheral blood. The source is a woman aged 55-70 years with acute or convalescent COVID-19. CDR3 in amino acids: CASSSYSFPSTDTQYF. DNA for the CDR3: TGTGCCAGCAGTTCGTACTCTTTTCCTAGCACAGATACGCAGTATTTT.